This record concerns one TCR beta chain sequence. Which antigen it targets is not known. Base quality data are lacking; no much larger clone is found one base away. From a lookup of the germline V gene, CDR1 and CDR2 are SGDLS and YYNGEE. The V and J ends are trimmed by 4 bases and 0 bases, leaving 5 bases between them. From the cysteine up to the phenylalanine, the CDR3 has a length of 13 residues. The sequence is cut down to CDR3 DNA, 39 bases in frame from base 1. To be included, a participant needed at least one PBMC sample from before ART initiation plus at least two post-ART samples. Treatment was received in the United States of America by all participants with HIV. Before DNA extraction, cryopreserved samples of about 0.95-10 million PBMC were thawed and washed. At the time of the earliest PBMC sample for each participant with HIV, ages ranged from roughly 20 to 60 years. PBMC samples from each participant spanned 1-4 timepoints before ART initiation and 2-8 timepoints after ART initiation, with a median of 7 samples. Serial HIV viral load, CD4+ T-cell count, ART history and demographic data were obtained for every participant. Genomic DNA was extracted from unsorted PBMC with a Qiagen kit on a QIAcube, with processing performed in batches of 12 samples.

The source of the sample is a study of long-term antiretroviral therapy in people with HIV (dated by TCRdb to the early 2020s). As for the study more broadly: The earliest samples were collected roughly a decade before the 2015 WHO recommendation for immediate ART, at a time when ART was usually postponed until CD4 counts fell. Whether ART initiation and durable HIV suppression were associated with changes in peripheral blood TRB repertoire composition and diversity was tested in a retrospective serial study. From 25 to 30 adults with confirmed HIV infection, the cohort provided under 200 cryopreserved PBMC samples, gathered serially across a mean of approximately six years (range 1-12). Among the approximately 32 participants with HIV, eleven were female. Test extractions of a monoclonal T-cell line alongside 33 polyclonal samples showed no cross-contamination during QIAcube processing. Here is what the overall study found, with its caveats: HIV repertoires had narrower CDR3 length ranges than controls, and the network structure suggested an antigen-experienced repertoire that shifted only slightly toward naive after ART. Inferences about post-ART repertoire changes were limited because no data were available on ART adherence, viral resistance or therapy changes. Starting ART was linked to a significant rise in TRB diversity, yet even after long-term ART the diversity remained significantly lower than in transplant donor controls. Limited PBMC availability meant only the TCR beta chain was sequenced, without alpha chain pairing. Unsorted PBMC were profiled instead of sorted CD4+ and CD8+ T cells because pre-ART samples had limited cell numbers. The samples span the years 2004 to 2017, and the ART regimens used at that time may not be as effective as current regimens. The repertoire was dominated across all time points by expanded TRB clones identified before ART initiation, although this dominance was seen to fluctuate and to decrease in many PLHIV after ART.

The immunoSEQ hsTCRB v3.0 assay was used at survey level resolution to sequence the TRB variable region. The targeted TRB sequencing depth was roughly 40,000-55,000 T-cell genomes per sample. An Illumina MiSeq with a v3 150-cycle kit was used to sequence the pooled TRB libraries. The paper's processing steps were these. Repertoire analysis ran in R within a reproducible Nextflow workflow covering QC, data transformation and analysis. LymphoSeq2, an R package for AIRR-Seq data exploration, was used to implement custom analyses. A few samples that yielded fewer than 5000 total TRB sequences were excluded, so that about 200 HIV repertoires were analyzed. Of the 188 retained HIV repertoires, almost 60 were collected before and under 150 after ART initiation. Repertoires were downsampled to 5000 TRB nucleotide sequences, with summary statistics averaged over 100 downsampling iterations. TRB sequences were retained for analysis only if CDR3 regions of at least seven amino acids were present. Two measures captured diversity: a Shannon entropy-derived clonality score and the Gini coefficient. In the repertoire networks, any two of the top 5000 CDR3 amino acid sequences were connected whenever the two sequences differed by an edit distance of one. For TRB CDR3 amino acid sequences, antigen specificity groups and MHC restriction were predicted with GLIPH2. Known CMV, EBV, HIV or tissue antigen associations were flagged by matching CDR3 amino acid sequences against VDJdb and McPAS-TCR. Pre-ART, post-ART and control groups were compared with Wilcoxon signed-rank tests and Holm-Bonferroni correction. The source is immuneACCESS, and TCRdb retained only in-frame sequences with V and J called. Part of the clones is not carried over; for the studies checked, unresolved V genes explain less than half of this, and the remainder is unexplained. From that table come the V and J calls and clone size; the DNA was used to work out D and trimming. Within this sample are roughly 18,000 clones, with around 92% of them counted one time only. Roughly 10% of the sample goes to the ten largest clones.

The source was unsorted PBMCs, collected 3 years after starting antiretroviral therapy. The receptor comes from a middle-aged man with HIV. The sequence links TRBV9 to TRBJ1-3; the D gene is not confidently resolved. The CDR3 amino acid sequence is: CASSLNSGNTIYF. The sequence in DNA is TGTGCCAGCAGCTTGAACTCTGGAAACACCATATATTTT.